The rows below give T cell receptor beta chains drawn from one sample of a study of T cells in Graves' hyperthyroidism and ophthalmopathy. TCRdb processed the multiplex PCR reads anew with MiXCR; each CDR3 protein has one entry. Altogether about 350,000 distinct CDR3 sequences are present, more than 11% being singletons, with the ten largest covering 20% to 25%. The sample taken for sequencing was blood. These receptors all stem from a woman aged 25 to 39 with Graves' hyperthyroidism. The CDR3 runs from the conserved cysteine through the conserved F or W. Fields, in order: clone size, J gene, D gene, V gene, CDR3 protein, CDR3 DNA. The D gene is left open where the match is weak. The listing skips clone size in some rows; elsewhere it reads once, few, many or a size class.

.	TRBJ1-1	.	TRBV28	CASSSSWGPPEAFF	TGTGCCAGCAGCTCCTCCTGGGGGCCCCCTGAAGCTTTCTTT
few	TRBJ2-3	.	TRBV6-4	CASSGTGLSTDTQYF	TGTGCCAGCAGTGGCACAGGCCTAAGCACAGATACGCAGTATTTT
.	TRBJ2-5	.	TRBV5-1	CASSLPTRETQYF	TGCGCCAGCAGCTTGCCCACAAGGGAGACCCAGTACTTC
.	TRBJ2-6	.	TRBV28	CASSLWVAGANVLTF	TGTGCCAGCTCCCTTTGGGTTGCCGGGGCCAACGTCCTGACTTTC
many	TRBJ1-4	.	TRBV10-2	CATTRDAVLEKLFF	TGCGCCACCACCCGGGACGCCGTCCTTGAAAAACTGTTTTTT
.	TRBJ2-1	.	TRBV12-3/TRBV12-4	CASCDNRVREQFF	TGTGCCAGCTGTGATAATCGGGTTCGGGAGCAGTTCTTC
many	TRBJ1-1	.	TRBV15	CATSMRVNTEAFF	TGTGCCACCAGCATGAGGGTGAACACTGAAGCTTTCTTT
many	TRBJ2-1	TRBD2	TRBV12-3/TRBV12-4	CASSLLLAGPNGNEQFF	TGTGCCAGCAGTTTACTTCTAGCGGGCCCCAACGGAAATGAGCAGTTCTTC
.	TRBJ1-3	TRBD1	TRBV29-1	CSVSDRDSGNTIYF	TGCAGCGTTTCTGACAGGGACTCTGGAAACACCATATATTTT
.	TRBJ2-5	TRBD1	TRBV3-1	CASSQPGGQETQYF	TGTGCCAGCAGCCAGCCAGGGGGTCAAGAGACCCAGTACTTC
few	TRBJ2-6	.	TRBV9	CASSRDGSGANVLTF	TGTGCCAGCAGCCGGGACGGGTCTGGGGCCAACGTCCTGACTTTC
many	TRBJ2-3	TRBD2	TRBV3-1	CASSLRTSVTDTQYF	TGTGCCAGCAGCCTTCGGACTAGCGTCACAGATACGCAGTATTTT
.	TRBJ2-5	.	TRBV12-3/TRBV12-4	CASRVALRETQYF	TGTGCCAGCAGGGTGGCCCTTCGAGAGACCCAGTACTTC
.	TRBJ2-3	.	TRBV14	CASSPGTYNTQYF	TGTGCCAGCAGTCCCGGGACTTACAATACGCAGTATTTT
many	TRBJ2-1	.	TRBV12-3/TRBV12-4	CASSLFTEGEQFF	TGTGCCAGCAGTTTATTCACAGAAGGTGAGCAGTTCTTC
.	TRBJ2-1	TRBD2	TRBV18	CASSPLPSGRIGYNEQFF	TGTGCCAGCTCACCACTCCCTAGCGGGAGGATTGGCTACAATGAGCAGTTCTTC
many	TRBJ2-6	.	TRBV27	CASSETTTSLGEDVLTF	TGTGCCAGCAGTGAGACAACTACGTCTCTTGGGGAGGACGTCCTGACTTTC
.	TRBJ2-7	TRBD2	TRBV19	CASSRLAGVYEQYF	TGTGCCAGTAGTAGACTAGCGGGAGTCTACGAGCAGTACTTC
many	TRBJ1-1	.	TRBV2	CASSAGDLNTEAFF	TGTGCCAGCAGTGCAGGGGACCTGAACACTGAAGCTTTCTTT
once	TRBJ2-1	TRBD2	TRBV12-3/TRBV12-4	CASSPTSGAPNEQFF	TGTGCCAGCAGTCCTACTAGCGGGGCCCCCAATGAGCAGTTCTTC
many	TRBJ2-2	.	TRBV19	CASNLEQGTGELFF	TGTGCCAGTAATTTAGAACAAGGCACCGGGGAGCTGTTTTTT
few	TRBJ2-2	.	TRBV30	CAWSRASPGELFF	TGTGCCTGGAGCAGGGCTTCCCCCGGGGAGCTGTTTTTT
.	TRBJ2-5	.	TRBV30	CAWSRRVGSTETQYF	TGTGCCTGGAGTCGACGCGTAGGTAGTACGGAGACCCAGTACTTC
many	TRBJ2-1	.	TRBV5-5	CASSFYRFSYNEQFF	TGTGCCAGCAGCTTTTACAGGTTCTCCTACAATGAGCAGTTCTTC
.	TRBJ2-2	TRBD2	TRBV28	CASTTGGRFTGELFF	TGTGCCAGCACGACTGGCGGGAGGTTCACCGGGGAGCTGTTTTTT
.	TRBJ1-2	.	TRBV6-9	CASSYGPRYGYTF	TGTGCCAGCAGTTACGGGCCCCGATATGGCTACACCTTC
few	TRBJ1-2	TRBD1	TRBV20-1	CSARRDSDYGYTF	TGCAGTGCCCGCCGGGACAGCGACTATGGCTACACCTTC
many	TRBJ2-7	.	TRBV2	CASTPYGVDPVEQYF	TGTGCCAGCACCCCCTACGGGGTAGATCCCGTCGAGCAGTACTTC
many	TRBJ2-5	.	TRBV12-3/TRBV12-4	CASSSLGGETQYF	TGTGCCAGCAGTTCGTTAGGAGGAGAGACCCAGTACTTC
.	TRBJ2-1	TRBD2	TRBV11-1	CASTGGGAYYNEQFF	TGTGCCAGCACCGGGGGGGGGGCTTATTACAATGAGCAGTTCTTC
.	TRBJ2-7	.	TRBV6-2/TRBV6-3	CASSEQAYEQYF	TGTGCCAGCAGCGAACAGGCCTACGAGCAGTACTTC
many	TRBJ2-1	.	TRBV14	CASSQRVIANEQFF	TGTGCCAGCAGCCAGAGGGTGATAGCTAATGAGCAGTTCTTC
many	TRBJ1-1	.	TRBV6-1	CASSRTTNTEAFF	TGTGCCAGCAGCCGTACAACGAACACTGAAGCTTTCTTT
few	TRBJ2-4	.	TRBV7-2	CASSLGAGQNIQYF	TGTGCCAGCAGCTTAGGTGCAGGGCAAAACATTCAGTACTTC
many	TRBJ2-3	.	TRBV3-1	CASSQDRRTDTQYF	TGTGCCAGCAGCCAAGATAGGCGCACAGATACGCAGTATTTT
.	TRBJ1-5	TRBD1	TRBV28	CASSLQDRDSPQHF	TGTGCCAGCAGTTTACAGGACAGGGATTCGCCCCAGCATTTT
few	TRBJ2-3	.	TRBV10-3	CAISVGMGATSDTQYF	TGTGCCATCAGTGTGGGGATGGGGGCTACCTCAGATACGCAGTATTTT
many	TRBJ1-5	.	TRBV2	CASSVIAGRDQPQHF	TGTGCCAGCAGTGTCATCGCAGGGAGGGATCAGCCCCAGCATTTT
many	TRBJ2-1	.	TRBV5-1	CASSGGTVPYNEQFF	TGCGCCAGCAGCGGGGGGACAGTACCCTACAATGAGCAGTTCTTC
few	TRBJ2-3	.	TRBV20-1	CSARMAGADTQYF	TGCAGTGCAAGGATGGCTGGAGCAGATACGCAGTATTTT
.	TRBJ1-6	TRBD1	TRBV3-1	CASSLSGGRAPLHF	TGTGCCAGCAGCCTTTCAGGGGGCAGAGCACCCCTCCACTTT
many	TRBJ2-5	.	TRBV28	CASSWRQAGETQYF	TGTGCCAGCAGTTGGCGACAGGCGGGAGAGACCCAGTACTTC
.	TRBJ2-4	TRBD1	TRBV7-2	CASSLGAGQANIQYF	TGTGCCAGCAGCTTAGGCGCGGGACAGGCAAACATTCAGTACTTC
.	TRBJ2-1	.	TRBV19	CASSIPDEQFF	TGTGCCAGTAGTATTCCCGATGAGCAGTTCTTC
few	TRBJ1-2	.	TRBV20-1	CSASRNYGYTF	TGCAGTGCTAGCCGGAACTATGGCTACACCTTC
many	TRBJ2-3	.	TRBV5-1	CASTGTTTDTQYF	TGCGCCAGCACCGGGACAACCACAGATACGCAGTATTTT
.	TRBJ2-7	.	TRBV2	CAGSERSVGHSYEQYF	TGTGCCGGCAGTGAAAGGTCTGTTGGCCACTCCTACGAGCAGTACTTC
many	TRBJ2-5	.	TRBV7-9	CASSPPGNQETQYF	TGTGCCAGCAGCCCCCCGGGGAACCAAGAGACCCAGTACTTC
.	TRBJ1-4	.	TRBV2	CASWAGSEKLFF	TGTGCCAGCTGGGCGGGAAGTGAAAAACTGTTTTTT
.	TRBJ2-5	.	TRBV20-1	CSGPRNQETQYF	TGCAGTGGACCTAGGAACCAAGAGACCCAGTACTTC
few	TRBJ1-4	.	TRBV20-1	CSARVIGGPENEKLFF	TGCAGTGCTAGAGTCATCGGGGGACCCGAGAATGAAAAACTGTTTTTT
.	TRBJ2-2	TRBD1	TRBV30	CACPDFGTGGTAGGELFF	TGTGCCTGTCCTGATTTCGGGACAGGGGGAACTGCGGGAGGGGAGCTGTTTTTT
.	TRBJ2-2	TRBD1	TRBV6-1	CASSPYRGPTGELFF	TGTGCCAGCAGTCCGTACAGGGGACCCACCGGGGAGCTGTTTTTT
few	TRBJ2-7	.	TRBV6-1	CASNHNRDSYEQYF	TGTGCCAGCAACCACAACAGGGACTCCTACGAGCAGTACTTC
many	TRBJ1-1	.	TRBV24-1	CATSDDGGEGAEAFF	TGTGCCACCAGTGACGATGGGGGTGAAGGAGCTGAAGCTTTCTTT